The clone carrying this TCR beta chain was seen a handful of times. Its specificity is unknown. This specimen belongs to a study of CD8 T cells in ankylosing spondylitis. General study results and limits: Earlier studies detected some motif variants in reactive arthritis synovial fluid and blood. The clones that were linked to disease were reported to be significantly enriched in matched synovial fluid samples from ankylosing spondylitis patients. It appeared that ankylosing spondylitis blood was characterized by a TCR beta motif of several highly homologous variants. Disease-linked clones proved CD8+ and comparatively uncommon in peripheral blood.

In making TCR beta libraries, quantitative 5'-RACE with molecular barcodes was used. In TCRdb, the 5' RACE reads were re-called with MiXCR into one record per CDR3 protein. The repertoire includes hundreds of thousands of distinct CDR3 sequences, 10% to 15% of them detected once, and roughly 0.51% sits in the top ten. The CDR3 sequence is 15 residues long. The ends lost 2 bases at V and 6 bases at J; junction bases unmatched: 4. Germline V gives CDR1 SGHAT, CDR2 FQDESV (reference sequence). The rearrangement joins TRBV11-1 to TRBJ2-3; 11 bases match TRBD1. Sequenced sample: blood, either unsorted or a sorted T cell fraction (not recorded which). The receptor's source is a male donor with ankylosing spondylitis. CDR3 bases: TGTGCCAGCAGCTTAAGGGGACAGGGGGTGGATACGCAGTATTTT. This gives the protein CASSLRGQGVDTQYF.